The T cell receptor beta chain described here comes from a study of T cells in Graves' hyperthyroidism and ophthalmopathy (dated by TCRdb to the late 2010s). With regard to the full study: Peripheral blood was sampled at the time of initial diagnosis, prior to any treatment. TCR V-J signatures able to tell the groups apart were searched for in a discovery cohort of some 100 patients, of whom 40 to 45 had Graves' ophthalmopathy and 57 had stable Graves' hyperthyroidism. An independent validation cohort of 18 to 20 hyperthyroidism patients and about 16 patients who later progressed to ophthalmopathy tested prospective prediction of ophthalmopathy. The roughly 100 discovery patients were randomly divided into training and test sets at a 7:3 ratio. Thyroid tissue and blood T-cell repertoires from several Graves' hyperthyroidism patients were also compared in the study. After blood sampling, hyperthyroidism patients were treated with methimazole at a starting dose of 30 mg daily, and ophthalmopathy patients were treated with high-dose intravenous methylprednisolone. TCR Vbeta CDR3 sequencing of roughly 140 peripheral blood samples (43 ophthalmopathy, about 74 hyperthyroidism and around 17 progressor patients) is reported in the paper.

The sample holds many counts of this clonotype. Its antigen has not been determined. No qualities accompany the bases; no much larger clone lies one base away. The study at large found these results: Most expanded thyroid clonotypes (frequency above 0.001) were also found in blood, which suggests that blood repertoires may mirror thyroid immune responses. In validation, progression to ophthalmopathy was predicted by the model with 70.59% sensitivity and roughly 76% specificity, a median of 6.5 months before onset. No statistical method was used to set the sample size in advance, and investigators knew the group allocation. Ophthalmopathy was separated from stable hyperthyroidism by a 13 V-J signature model, with about 88% sensitivity and about 81% specificity obtained in cross-validation and 80%/75% obtained in testing.

The TCR beta CDR3 regions were amplified from RNA transcripts. The first round of RT-PCR for the TCR CDR3 was performed with the HTBI primer set and the Qiagen OneStep RT-PCR kit. Libraries were constructed in a second round of multiplex PCR, after which size selection and purification were performed. Libraries were sequenced paired-end with 100 bp reads on an Illumina HiSeq2000. Regarding the original processing steps: SOAPnuke was used to process the raw data, removing reads that contained adapters or uncalled bases, had a mean Phred below 15, or lacked an exact match to the constant primer or identifier. High-quality paired reads were merged with COPE v1.2.5, and unique nucleotide sequences were defined as clonotypes. Clonotypes were aligned to IMGT TRBV, TRBD and TRBJ reference segments using MiTCR v1.1. The analysis was restricted to V-J combinations with a frequency above 0.0001, which together covered 99% to 99.2% of the repertoires. A TCS score was defined as the ratio of F50 (clonal expansion) to E x V (chaos), with BLOSUM62-based TCRdist applied between CDR3 peptides within each V-J. Welch's t-statistics and random forest reduced just over 500 V-J features to roughly 13, which were used in a naive Bayes classifier (R e1071). The similarity between thyroid and blood repertoires was quantified using the Morisita-Horn index. Clones were called with MiXCR by TCRdb after fastp trimmed the public reads at Q25, and only in-frame beta chains were retained. Each entry merges the rows of one CDR3 protein and shows their most common DNA and genes. It is TCRdb's table, rather than the study itself, that gives the V and J calls and clone size. This sample gives 700,000 to 950,000 distinct CDR3 sequences in total; 30% to 40% of them show up just once. More than 25% of the sample comes from the top ten.

Stable Graves' hyperthyroidism was defined as no progression to ophthalmopathy during 18 months of follow-up. Hyperthyroidism patients were newly diagnosed, had a disease duration of under 2 months, and were aged 18 to 65 years. Exclusion was applied to patients with uncontrolled infections, other autoimmune diseases, pregnancy or lactation. Diagnoses were based on clinical symptoms, serum thyroxine and TRAb, thyroid ultrasound and orbital computed tomography. PBMCs were separated from around 9.1 ml of fresh peripheral blood using Ficoll-Paque density gradient centrifugation. Trizol reagent was used to extract total RNA, and RNA quality was then checked on an Agilent 2100 Bioanalyzer. V is pared back by 4 bases and J by 3 bases, with 7 bases lying between the germline termini. According to the germline V gene, CDR1 reads ENHRY and CDR2 reads SYGVKD. From cysteine to phenylalanine, the CDR3 is 13 amino acids long. Kept here is only the CDR3 DNA, which spans 39 bases and is read in frame from base 1.

The V and J segments used are TRBV10-3 and TRBJ1-5; confidence is insufficient to name the D gene. The receptor was isolated from a woman aged 40 to 50 with Graves' hyperthyroidism. Material for sequencing was blood. The DNA sequence is as follows: TGTGCCATCAGTGCCGAATCCAATCAGCCCCAGCATTTT. It specifies CAISAESNQPQHF.